These 2 T cell receptor beta chains came from one sample sequenced in a study of siplizumab effects on memory and regulatory T cells. The protocol was immunoSEQ multiplex PCR, while the TCRdb copy is restricted to in-frame clones and leaves out a portion. This table has some 96,000 clones, 91% appearing once. The sample was CD4+ T cells sorted from blood. The receptor source for this set is a human donor in good health.

The genes are TRBV7-2 and TRBJ2-1, with 12 nucleotides matching TRBD2. There are 16 residues in the CDR3. Germline trimming cut 5 bases from V and 8 bases from J; bases unmatched to any gene: 10. Germline CDR1 is SGHTA and CDR2 is FQGNSA. The CDR3 coding sequence is TGTGCCAGCAGCGCACGACTAGCGGGGGTTATCGATGAGCAGTTCTTC. Translated: CASSARLAGVIDEQFF.

This chain links TRBV10-3 with TRBJ2-5; D possibly uses TRBD1 or TRBD2 (6 bases each). Germline V lookup: CDR1 ENHRY, CDR2 SYGVKD. V was trimmed by 11 bases and J by 5 bases, leaving 15 bases between them. The CDR3 contains 12 residues. The CDR3 protein is CASGGPAETQYF. The CDR3 DNA sequence: TGTGCCTCCGGGGGCCCGGCGGAGACCCAGTACTTC.